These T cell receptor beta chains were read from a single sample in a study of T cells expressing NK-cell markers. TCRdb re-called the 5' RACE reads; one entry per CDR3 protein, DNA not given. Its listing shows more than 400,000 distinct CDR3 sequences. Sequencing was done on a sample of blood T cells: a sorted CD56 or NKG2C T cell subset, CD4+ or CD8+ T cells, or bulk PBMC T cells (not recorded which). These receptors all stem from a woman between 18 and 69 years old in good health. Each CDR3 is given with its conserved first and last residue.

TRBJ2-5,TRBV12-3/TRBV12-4,CASSPDRGETQYF
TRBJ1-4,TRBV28,CASSQGYSNEKLFF
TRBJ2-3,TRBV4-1,CASSQVRGWQYF
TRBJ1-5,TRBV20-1,CSAREWTDRIQPQHF
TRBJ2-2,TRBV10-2,CASRQGLAGQLPTGELFF
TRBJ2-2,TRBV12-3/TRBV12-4,CASSSNTGELFF
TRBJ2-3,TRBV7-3,CASSLGAVAGERADTQYF
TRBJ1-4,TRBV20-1,CSARAPGLVDNEKLFF
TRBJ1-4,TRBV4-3,CASSQGSTGTNEKLFF
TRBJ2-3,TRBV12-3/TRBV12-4,CASSLRGGGLAPDTQYF
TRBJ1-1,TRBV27,CASRPSGSMNTEAFF
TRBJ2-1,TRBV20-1,CSARDSTSGKYNEQFF
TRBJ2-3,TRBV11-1,CASSLAAGKLAGRTDTQYF
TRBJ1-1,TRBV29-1,CSGWGSTEAFF
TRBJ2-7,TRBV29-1,CSVQTGYEQYF
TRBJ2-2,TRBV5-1,CASSLGTDYTGELFF
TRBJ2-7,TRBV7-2,CASSSPSSGLYEQYF
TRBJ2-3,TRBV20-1,CSADVGTASTDTQYF
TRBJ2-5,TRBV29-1,CSVDPLFQETQYF
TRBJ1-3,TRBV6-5,CASSYSPGSTGNTIYF
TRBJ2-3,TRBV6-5,CASSYLTSPGTDTQYF
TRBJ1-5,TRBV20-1,CSAKDGNQPQHF
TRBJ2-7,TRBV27,CASRPVFGAYEQYF
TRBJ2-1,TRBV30,CACVGLAGVGGFF